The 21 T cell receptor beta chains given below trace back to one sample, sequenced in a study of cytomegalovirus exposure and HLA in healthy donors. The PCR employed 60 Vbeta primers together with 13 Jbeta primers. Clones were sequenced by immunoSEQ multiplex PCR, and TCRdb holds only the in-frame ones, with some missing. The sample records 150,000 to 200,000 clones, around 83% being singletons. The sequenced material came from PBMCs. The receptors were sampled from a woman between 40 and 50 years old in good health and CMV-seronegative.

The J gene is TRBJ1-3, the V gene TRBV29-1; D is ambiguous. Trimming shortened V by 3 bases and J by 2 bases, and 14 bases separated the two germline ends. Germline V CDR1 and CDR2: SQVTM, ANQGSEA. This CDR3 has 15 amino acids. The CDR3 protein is CSVELLAVPGNTIYF. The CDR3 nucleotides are TGCAGCGTTGAGTTATTGGCAGTGCCTGGAAACACCATATATTTT.

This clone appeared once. CDR3 coding DNA: TGTGCCAGCAGCCTAGGACTAGCGGGAGGGAGGTACAATGAGCAGTTCTTC. Translated: CASSLGLAGGRYNEQFF. The rearrangement links TRBV11-3 to TRBJ2-1; 15 positions agree with TRBD2. The V gene end was trimmed by 5 bases and the J gene end by 4 bases; junction bases not matched to a gene: 6. The CDR3 loop spans 17 amino acids. The germline CDR1 and CDR2 sequences are SGHNT and YENEEA.

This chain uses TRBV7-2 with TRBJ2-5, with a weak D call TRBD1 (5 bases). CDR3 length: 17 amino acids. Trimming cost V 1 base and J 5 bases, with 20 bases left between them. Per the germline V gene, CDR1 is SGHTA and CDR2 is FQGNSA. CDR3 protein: CASSLVNQQAFRETQYF. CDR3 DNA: TGTGCCAGCAGCTTAGTCAACCAACAGGCGTTCAGGGAGACCCAGTACTTC.

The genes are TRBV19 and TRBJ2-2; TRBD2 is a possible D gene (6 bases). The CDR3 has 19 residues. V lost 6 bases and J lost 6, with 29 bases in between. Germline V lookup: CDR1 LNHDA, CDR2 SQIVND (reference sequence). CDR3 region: CASSRQTIGRWGEAGELFF. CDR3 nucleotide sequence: TGTGCCAGTAGCAGACAGACTATTGGGCGTTGGGGGGAGGCCGGGGAGCTGTTTTTT.

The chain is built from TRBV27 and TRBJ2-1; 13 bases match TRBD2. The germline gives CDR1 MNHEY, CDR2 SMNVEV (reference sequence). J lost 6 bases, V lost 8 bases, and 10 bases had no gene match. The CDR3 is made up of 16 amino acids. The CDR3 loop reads CASRFGLAGVGNEQFF. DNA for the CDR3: TGTGCCAGCCGATTCGGACTAGCGGGAGTTGGCAATGAGCAGTTCTTC.

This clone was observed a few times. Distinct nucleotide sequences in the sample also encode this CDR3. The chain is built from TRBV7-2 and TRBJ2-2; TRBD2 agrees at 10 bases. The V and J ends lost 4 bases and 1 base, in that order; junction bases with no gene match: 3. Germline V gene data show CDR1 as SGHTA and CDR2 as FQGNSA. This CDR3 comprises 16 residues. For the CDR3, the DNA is TGTGCCAGCAGCTCCCGGACTAGCGGGAACACCGGGGAGCTGTTTTTT. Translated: CASSSRTSGNTGELFF. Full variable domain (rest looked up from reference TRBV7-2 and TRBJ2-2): GAGVSQSPSNKVTEKGKDVELRCDPISGHTALYWYRQSLGQGLEFLIYFQGNSAPDKSGLPSDRFSAERTGGSVSTLTIQRTQQEDSAVYLCASSSRTSGNTGELFFGEGSRLTVL.

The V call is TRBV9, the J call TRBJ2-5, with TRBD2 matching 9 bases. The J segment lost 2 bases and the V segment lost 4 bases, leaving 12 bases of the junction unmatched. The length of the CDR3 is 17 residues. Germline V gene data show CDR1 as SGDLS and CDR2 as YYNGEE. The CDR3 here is CASSPGAGGGVQETQYF. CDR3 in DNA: TGTGCCAGCAGCCCCGGGGCGGGAGGGGGGGTGCAAGAGACCCAGTACTTC.

CDR3 in amino acids: CASSINAGINSPLHF. As DNA, the CDR3 is TGTGCCAGCAGCATCAATGCAGGGATTAATTCACCCCTCCACTTT. The genes are TRBV7-3 and TRBJ1-6; TRBD1 is a possible D gene (5 bases). Trimming cost V 5 bases and J 6 bases, with 14 bases left between them. CDR1 is SGHTA, CDR2 FQGTGA, per germline. This CDR3 has 15 amino acids.

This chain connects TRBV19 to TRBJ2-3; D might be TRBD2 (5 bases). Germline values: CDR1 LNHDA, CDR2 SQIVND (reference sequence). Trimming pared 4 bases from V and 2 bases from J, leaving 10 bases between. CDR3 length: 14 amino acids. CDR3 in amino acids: CASSRGHITDTQYF. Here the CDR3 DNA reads TGTGCCAGTAGTAGAGGGCATATCACAGATACGCAGTATTTT.

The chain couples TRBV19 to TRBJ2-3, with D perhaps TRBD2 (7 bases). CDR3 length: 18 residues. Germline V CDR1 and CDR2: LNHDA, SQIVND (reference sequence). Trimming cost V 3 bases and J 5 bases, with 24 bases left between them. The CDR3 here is CASSMVFLRGQSVDTQYF. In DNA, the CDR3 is TGTGCCAGTAGTATGGTCTTTTTGCGGGGGCAATCTGTAGATACGCAGTATTTT.

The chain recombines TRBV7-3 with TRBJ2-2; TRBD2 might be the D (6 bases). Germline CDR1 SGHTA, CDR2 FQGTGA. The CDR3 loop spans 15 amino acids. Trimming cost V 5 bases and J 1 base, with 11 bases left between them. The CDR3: CASSEGLVNTGELFF. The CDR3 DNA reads TGTGCCAGCAGCGAGGGACTTGTGAACACCGGGGAGCTGTTTTTT.

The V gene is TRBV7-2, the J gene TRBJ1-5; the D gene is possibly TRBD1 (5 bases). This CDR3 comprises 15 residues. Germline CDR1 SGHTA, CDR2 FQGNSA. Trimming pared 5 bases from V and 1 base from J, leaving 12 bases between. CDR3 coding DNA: TGTGCCAGCAGCCTTGCAGGGTCAAGCAATCAGCCCCAGCATTTT. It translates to CASSLAGSSNQPQHF.

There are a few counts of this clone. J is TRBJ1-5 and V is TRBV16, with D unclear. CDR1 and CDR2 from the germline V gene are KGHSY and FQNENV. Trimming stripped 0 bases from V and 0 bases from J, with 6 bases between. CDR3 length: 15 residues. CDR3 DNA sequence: TGTGCCAGCAGCCAATCTTACAGTAGCAATCAGCCCCAGCATTTT. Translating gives CASSQSYSSNQPQHF.

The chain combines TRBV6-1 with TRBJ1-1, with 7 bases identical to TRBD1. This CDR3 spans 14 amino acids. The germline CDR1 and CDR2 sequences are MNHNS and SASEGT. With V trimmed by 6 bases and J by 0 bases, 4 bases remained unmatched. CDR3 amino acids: CASRGDSLNTEAFF. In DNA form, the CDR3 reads TGTGCCAGCAGGGGGGACAGCCTGAACACTGAAGCTTTCTTT.

CDR3: CASSAYRGRGNTIYF. CDR3 nucleotide sequence: TGTGCCAGCAGCGCATACAGGGGGCGCGGAAACACCATATATTTT. The rearrangement uses TRBV5-6 and TRBJ1-3; 9 bases match TRBD1. The V gene end was trimmed by 4 bases and the J gene end by 4 bases; junction bases not matched to a gene: 6. Germline V CDR1 and CDR2: SGHDT, YYEEEE. This CDR3 comprises 15 residues. The complete variable domain, with remaining parts taken from reference TRBV5-6 and TRBJ1-3, reads DAGVTQSPTHLIKTRGQQVTLRCSPKSGHDTVSWYQQALGQGPQFIFQYYEEEERQRGNFPDRFSGHQFPNYSSELNVNALLLGDSALYLCASSAYRGRGNTIYFGEGSWLTVV.

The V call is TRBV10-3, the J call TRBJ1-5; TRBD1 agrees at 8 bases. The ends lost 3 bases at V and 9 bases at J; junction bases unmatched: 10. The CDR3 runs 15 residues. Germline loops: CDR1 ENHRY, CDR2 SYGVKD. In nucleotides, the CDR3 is TGTGCCATCAGTGAACGGACAGGGCGAGAGGGGCCCCAGCATTTT. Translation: CAISERTGREGPQHF.

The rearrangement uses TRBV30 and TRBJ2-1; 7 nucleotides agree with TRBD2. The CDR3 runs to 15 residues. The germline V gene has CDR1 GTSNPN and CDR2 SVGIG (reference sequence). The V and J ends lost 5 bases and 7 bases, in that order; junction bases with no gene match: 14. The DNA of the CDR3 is TGTGCCTGGGGCGGGACGTGGCGGGAGATGAATGAGCAGTTCTTC. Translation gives CAWGGTWREMNEQFF.

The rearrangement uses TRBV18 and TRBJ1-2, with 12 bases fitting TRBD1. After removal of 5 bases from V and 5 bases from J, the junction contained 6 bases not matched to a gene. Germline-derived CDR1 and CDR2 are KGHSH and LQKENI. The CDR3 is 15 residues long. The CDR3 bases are TGTGCCAGCTCATCGGGACAGGGGGCTATATATGGCTACACCTTC. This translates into CASSSGQGAIYGYTF.

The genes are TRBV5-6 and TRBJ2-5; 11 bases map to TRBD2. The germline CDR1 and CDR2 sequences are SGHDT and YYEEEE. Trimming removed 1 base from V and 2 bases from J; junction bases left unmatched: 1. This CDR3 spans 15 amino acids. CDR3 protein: CASSLWTSGQETQYF. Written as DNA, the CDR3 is TGTGCCAGCAGCTTGTGGACTAGCGGGCAAGAGACCCAGTACTTC.

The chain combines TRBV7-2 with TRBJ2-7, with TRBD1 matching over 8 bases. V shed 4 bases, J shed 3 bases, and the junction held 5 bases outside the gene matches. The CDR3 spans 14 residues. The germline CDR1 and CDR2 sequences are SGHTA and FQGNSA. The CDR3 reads CASSSRTGFYEQYF. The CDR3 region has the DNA TGTGCCAGCAGCTCAAGGACAGGGTTCTACGAGCAGTACTTC.

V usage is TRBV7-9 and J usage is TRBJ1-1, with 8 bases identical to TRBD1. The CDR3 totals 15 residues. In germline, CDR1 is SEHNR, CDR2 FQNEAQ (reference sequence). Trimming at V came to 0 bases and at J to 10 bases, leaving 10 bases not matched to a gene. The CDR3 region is CASSLAGPGGEGAFF. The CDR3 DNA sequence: TGTGCCAGCAGCTTAGCGGGCCCAGGGGGCGAGGGAGCTTTCTTT.